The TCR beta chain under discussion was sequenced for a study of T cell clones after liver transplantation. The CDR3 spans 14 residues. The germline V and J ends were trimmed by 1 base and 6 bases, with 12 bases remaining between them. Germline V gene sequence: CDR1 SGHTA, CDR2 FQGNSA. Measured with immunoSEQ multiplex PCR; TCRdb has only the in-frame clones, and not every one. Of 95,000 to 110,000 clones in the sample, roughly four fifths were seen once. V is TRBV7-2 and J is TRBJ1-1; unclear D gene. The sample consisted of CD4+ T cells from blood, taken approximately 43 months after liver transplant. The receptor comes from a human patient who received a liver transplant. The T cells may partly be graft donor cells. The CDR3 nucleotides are TGTGCCAGCAGCTTAGGTACGCCGGGCGCTGAAGCTTTCTTT. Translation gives CASSLGTPGAEAFF.